Listed below are T cell receptor beta chains from one sample, sequenced in a study of blood T cell repertoires in COVID-19. The data were produced by immunoSEQ multiplex PCR, yet TCRdb's version contains in-frame clones alone and is incomplete. The sample records approximately 68,000 clones, around 86% being singletons. Sequenced material: peripheral blood. The origin of the receptors is a man in his 70s with active or convalescent COVID-19. Each CDR3 is given with its conserved first and last residue. A D gene is named only where the DNA matches it firmly. Clone size appears in some rows only: once, few, many, or a class for an expanded clone.

clone size | J gene | D gene | V gene | CDR3 protein | CDR3 DNA
NA | TRBJ2-1 | TRBD2 | TRBV24-1 | CATSGTSFYNEQFF | TGTGCCACCAGCGGGACTAGTTTCTACAATGAGCAGTTCTTC
NA | TRBJ1-2 | TRBD1 | TRBV19 | CASSIQGTANYGYTF | TGTGCCAGTAGTATCCAAGGGACAGCGAACTATGGCTACACCTTC
NA | TRBJ1-5 | TRBD1 | TRBV29-1 | CSVVIGTGAQPQHF | TGCAGCGTTGTGATTGGAACAGGGGCTCAGCCCCAGCATTTT
NA | TRBJ1-1 | TRBD1 | TRBV5-4 | CASSKDRGRAEAFF | TGTGCCAGCAGCAAGGACAGGGGGCGGGCTGAAGCTTTCTTT
NA | TRBJ1-6 | TRBD1 | TRBV5-1 | CASSLRPLGQFNSPLHF | TGCGCCAGCAGCTTACGTCCGTTGGGACAGTTTAATTCACCCCTCCACTTT
once | TRBJ2-2 | TRBD2 | TRBV18 | CASSSVREAGARVGELFF | TGTGCCAGCTCATCCGTTAGGGAAGCGGGAGCGAGAGTCGGGGAGCTGTTTTTT
NA | TRBJ1-2 | TRBD1 | TRBV19 | CASSPNSGTGHGYTF | TGTGCCAGTAGCCCAAACTCCGGGACAGGGCATGGCTACACCTTC
NA | TRBJ2-7 | TRBD2 | TRBV29-1 | CSVEERAAGPSYEQYF | TGCAGCGTTGAAGAAAGGGCAGCGGGACCCTCCTACGAGCAGTACTTC
NA | TRBJ2-4 | NA | TRBV30 | CAWSPAGPAKNIQYF | TGTGCCTGGAGTCCGGCAGGGCCGGCCAAAAACATTCAGTACTTC
once | TRBJ2-1 | NA | TRBV5-6 | CASSLRGVGYNEQFF | TGTGCCAGCAGCTTGCGGGGAGTTGGGTACAATGAGCAGTTCTTC
NA | TRBJ2-1 | TRBD2 | TRBV7-2 | CASSLLLAVGNEQFF | TGTGCCAGCAGCTTACTACTAGCGGTGGGGAATGAGCAGTTCTTC
NA | TRBJ1-1 | NA | TRBV2 | CASSPLTEAFF | TGTGCCAGCAGCCCTTTGACTGAAGCTTTCTTT
NA | TRBJ1-1 | NA | TRBV7-8 | CASSLESGPNTEAFF | TGTGCCAGCAGCTTAGAATCGGGTCCGAACACTGAAGCTTTCTTT
NA | TRBJ2-7 | TRBD2 | TRBV6-6 | CASTKLGLAGGHEQYF | TGTGCCAGCACCAAACTGGGACTAGCGGGAGGGCACGAGCAGTACTTC
NA | TRBJ1-5 | TRBD1 | TRBV6-4 | CASTPGQDNQPQHF | TGTGCCAGCACCCCTGGACAGGACAATCAGCCCCAGCATTTT
NA | TRBJ2-2 | NA | TRBV3-1/TRBV3-2 | CASSRTGGELFF | TGTGCCAGCAGCCGAACCGGGGGGGAGCTGTTTTTT
NA | TRBJ1-2 | TRBD1 | TRBV25-1 | CASSERGQGPEDGYTF | TGTGCCAGCAGTGAAAGAGGACAGGGTCCCGAGGATGGCTACACCTTC
NA | TRBJ2-1 | NA | TRBV28 | CASSRYNEQFF | TGTGCCAGCAGTCGCTACAATGAGCAGTTCTTC
NA | TRBJ2-1 | NA | TRBV15 | CATSLGQIAYNEQFF | TGTGCCACCAGCCTTGGACAAATAGCTTACAATGAGCAGTTCTTC
once | TRBJ1-5 | NA | TRBV6-1 | CASSDGWQNNQPQHF | TGTGCCAGCAGTGACGGGTGGCAGAACAATCAGCCCCAGCATTTT
NA | TRBJ2-3 | TRBD1 | TRBV19 | CASSITDRGLSGTDTQYF | TGTGCCAGTAGTATCACCGACAGGGGACTCTCGGGCACAGATACGCAGTATTTT
NA | TRBJ1-2 | TRBD1 | TRBV28 | CASRIQGAFGGYTF | TGTGCCAGCAGAATCCAGGGGGCGTTTGGTGGCTACACCTTC
NA | TRBJ1-4 | TRBD1 | TRBV2 | CASSAFDNRGNEKLFF | TGTGCCAGCAGTGCCTTCGACAACAGGGGGAATGAAAAACTGTTTTTT
NA | TRBJ2-1 | TRBD1 | TRBV2 | CASTAGTGGTGEQFF | TGTGCCAGCACAGCCGGGACAGGTGGAACGGGTGAGCAGTTCTTC
few | TRBJ2-7 | NA | TRBV27 | CASSDLREQYF | TGTGCCAGCAGCGACCTGAGGGAGCAGTACTTC